The next 22 T cell receptor beta chains were all read from a single sample in a study of human T cells and chemical hapten exposure (dated by TCRdb to the early 2020s). The library relied on RACE. The run used a NextSeq 500. The public reads were reprocessed in TCRdb via fastp at Q25 and MiXCR, keeping in-frame beta chains. Each entry is one CDR3 protein sequence, shown with its most common DNA and genes. This sample has around 300,000 distinct CDR3 sequences in its table, and around 7% of those were observed once. The ten most abundant clones make up more than 7% of the sample. The sample's time point label is to be understood as: patch test 1, 2 weeks after DPC sensitization. Per the publication, the treatment or condition label means: therapeutic diphenylcyclopropenone sensitization with weekly scalp DPC. Sequenced here: whole blood, sampled in connection with sensitization to the hapten diphenylcyclopropenone (DPC). The receptor set was obtained from a woman under 30 with alopecia areata. Some clones in this sample may be carry-over from other donors' samples.

This clonotype was counted between two and nine times. The genes are TRBV6-2 or TRBV6-3 and TRBJ2-7; D gene unclear. V was pared by 6 bases and J by 4 bases, with 10 bases between. The germline gives CDR1 MNHEY, CDR2 SVGEGT. The CDR3 spans 12 residues. CDR3 DNA sequence: TGTGCCAGCAGACTGGACGGGTACGAGCAGTACTTC. Residues: CASRLDGYEQYF.

The V call is TRBV4-2, the J call TRBJ2-1; D might be TRBD1 (5 bases). CDR3 length equals 13 residues. Germline V gene data show CDR1 as LGHNA and CDR2 as YNFKEQ. V lost 4 bases to trimming and J lost 10 bases, with 14 bases between them. The CDR3 is CASSPQGGREQFF. The CDR3 nucleotides are TGTGCCAGCAGCCCCCAGGGCGGTAGGGAGCAGTTCTTC.

This clonotype was recorded a few times. The chain carries TRBV7-9 and TRBJ1-2; D gene ambiguous. Trimming removed 10 bases from V and 8 bases from J, with 5 bases in between. The CDR3 runs 8 residues. The germline V gene has CDR1 SEHNR and CDR2 FQNEAQ (reference sequence). The CDR3 sequence is CATLGYTF. CDR3 nucleotides: TGTGCCACCTTAGGCTACACCTTC.

This clonotype was counted a few times. The chain has TRBV6-1 and TRBJ2-5; D uncertain. V was trimmed by 8 bases and J by 4 bases, leaving 11 bases between them. Germline V gene data show CDR1 as MNHNS and CDR2 as SASEGT. The CDR3 has 12 residues. CDR3 DNA sequence: TGTGCCAGCGTCCTAACAAGAGAGACCCAGTACTTC. It translates to CASVLTRETQYF.

The V and J genes are TRBV7-9 and TRBJ1-5; D is unresolved. This CDR3 is 14 amino acids long. Trimming removed 5 bases at V and 0 bases at J, with 8 bases between. From germline, CDR1 is SEHNR and CDR2 FQNEAQ (reference sequence). CDR3 sequence (DNA): TGTGCCAGCAGCCTATACGATAGCAATCAGCCCCAGCATTTT. Its protein product is CASSLYDSNQPQHF.

This clonotype has only a few counts. The genes are TRBV12-3 or TRBV12-4 and TRBJ2-7; D not certain. Trimming took 10 bases from V and 0 from J, leaving 16 bases between them. The CDR3 loop spans 14 amino acids. The CDR3 sequence: CATRLSGSSYEQYF. The CDR3 nucleotides read TGTGCCACCCGTTTGTCCGGAAGCTCCTACGAGCAGTACTTC.

This clonotype was seen more than once but under ten times. The rearrangement uses TRBV29-1 and TRBJ1-1, with a possible D match to TRBD1 (5 bases). CDR3 size: 15 residues. Deletions cut 4 bases from V and 0 bases from J, with 15 bases between. CDR1 and CDR2 (germline): SQVTM, ANQGSEA. The CDR3 loop reads CSVGGVAGLNTEAFF. The CDR3 DNA follows: TGCAGCGTTGGAGGGGTGGCAGGCTTGAACACTGAAGCTTTCTTT. Full variable domain (remainder filled in from reference TRBV29-1 and TRBJ1-1): SAVISQKPSRDICQRGTSLTIQCQVDSQVTMMFWYRQQPGQSLTLIATANQGSEATYESGFVIDKFPISRPNLTFSTLTVSNMSPEDSSIYLCSVGGVAGLNTEAFFGQGTRLTVV.

This clonotype was recorded a few times. The chain links TRBV5-4 to TRBJ2-6; tentatively, D is TRBD1 (6 bases). Germline assignment: CDR1 SGHNT and CDR2 YYREEE (reference sequence). The germline V and J ends were trimmed by 3 bases and 0 bases, with 7 bases remaining between them. The CDR3 is 15 residues long. The CDR3 is CASSSQGSGANVLTF. The CDR3 DNA sequence: TGTGCCAGCAGCTCACAGGGCTCTGGGGCCAACGTCCTGACTTTC. Using reference TRBV5-4 and TRBJ2-6 for the parts outside the CDR3, the full variable domain is ETGVTQSPTHLIKTRGQQVTLRCSSQSGHNTVSWYQQALGQGPQFIFQYYREEENGRGNFPPRFSGLQFPNYSSELNVNALELDDSALYLCASSSQGSGANVLTFGAGSRLTVL.

This clonotype was counted at least ten times. The chain links TRBV20-1 to TRBJ2-7; tentative D call: TRBD2 (6 bases). V was clipped by 6 bases and J by 6 bases, with 24 bases between them. Looked up from germline, CDR1 is DFQATT and CDR2 is SNEGSKA (reference sequence). CDR3 length: 15 amino acids. The CDR3: CSAGGRAPELGEQYF. For the CDR3, the DNA is TGCAGTGCCGGGGGAAGGGCACCGGAGTTAGGCGAGCAGTACTTC.

This clonotype appeared many times. The rearrangement links TRBV6-5 to TRBJ2-3, with 9 bases matching TRBD2. Trimming cost V 6 bases and J 3 bases; bases outside gene matches: 7. CDR3 length: 15 amino acids. Germline-derived CDR1 and CDR2 are MNHEY and SVGAGI. CDR3 sequence reads: CASSRGGATTDTQYF. In nucleotides, the CDR3 is TGTGCCAGCAGCCGCGGGGGGGCTACGACAGATACGCAGTATTTT.

This clonotype was counted a few times. The chain has TRBV27 and TRBJ1-1; D gene ambiguous. The germline V gene has CDR1 MNHEY and CDR2 SMNVEV (reference sequence). Trimming took off 6 bases at V and 3 bases at J, with 11 bases between the two ends. The CDR3 is 13 amino acids. CDR3 amino acids: CASSRPQDTEAFF. CDR3 bases: TGTGCCAGCAGCCGCCCCCAGGACACTGAAGCTTTCTTT.

The chain recombines TRBV18 with TRBJ2-3; 9 bases match TRBD2. The CDR3 sequence is 17 residues long. V lost 1 base and J lost 1; bases outside the gene matches: 6. Germline assignment: CDR1 KGHSH and CDR2 LQKENI. CDR3: CASSPLMERGGTDTQYF. The CDR3 region has the DNA TGTGCCAGCTCACCACTCATGGAGCGGGGGGGCACAGATACGCAGTATTTT. Based on the CDR3 plus reference TRBV18 and TRBJ2-3, the full variable domain is NAGVMQNPRHLVRRRGQEARLRCSPMKGHSHVYWYRQLPEEGLKFMVYLQKENIIDESGMPKERFSAEFPKEGPSILRIQQVVRGDSAAYFCASSPLMERGGTDTQYFGPGTRLTVL.

This clonotype was observed a few times. This chain's CDR3 is CASSYLGTEFNQPQHF. CDR3 DNA sequence: TGTGCCAGCAGTTACCTGGGGACAGAATTCAATCAGCCCCAGCATTTT. V usage is TRBV6-2 or TRBV6-3 and J usage is TRBJ1-5; 7 positions agree with TRBD1. Trimming took 2 bases from V and 3 from J; bases not matched to a gene: 7. Germline V gene sequence: CDR1 MNHEY, CDR2 SVGEGT. CDR3 length equals 16 residues.

This clonotype was counted at least ten times. This chain uses TRBV10-3 with TRBJ1-2; the match to TRBD1 covers 9 bases. CDR1 is ENHRY, CDR2 SYGVKD, per germline. The CDR3 is 15 residues long. The V gene end was trimmed by 4 bases and the J gene end by 0 bases; junction bases not matched to a gene: 3. This CDR3 is CAISGTGEANYGYTF. The CDR3, as DNA: TGTGCCATCAGTGGGACAGGGGAGGCTAACTATGGCTACACCTTC.

This clonotype was seen many times. The V call is TRBV7-2, the J call TRBJ1-5; D gene ambiguous. Germline CDR1 reads SGHTA; CDR2 reads FQGNSA. This CDR3 comprises 14 residues. Trimming removed 0 bases from V and 3 bases from J, with 6 bases in between. The DNA for the CDR3 is TGTGCCAGCAGCTTAGCGCGTGCCAATCAGCCCCAGCATTTT. Translated: CASSLARANQPQHF.

This clonotype was seen at least ten times. This rearrangement joins TRBV6-5 to TRBJ2-7, with 9 bases that match TRBD1. Germline trimming cut 5 bases from V and 3 bases from J; bases unmatched to any gene: 11. Germline values: CDR1 MNHEY, CDR2 SVGAGI. This CDR3 region has 16 residues. This CDR3 reads CASSTTRGQGVYEQYF. DNA of the CDR3: TGTGCCAGCAGTACCACGAGGGGACAGGGCGTCTACGAGCAGTACTTC.

This clonotype was observed many times. J is TRBJ2-3 and V is TRBV27, with 7 nucleotides matching TRBD2. This CDR3 has 15 amino acids. The germline V gene has CDR1 MNHEY and CDR2 SMNVEV (reference sequence). After removal of 6 bases from V and 4 bases from J, the junction contained 10 bases not matched to a gene. In DNA form, the CDR3 reads TGTGCCAGCAGCCTCCGACTAGCAGGCCCAGATACGCAGTATTTT. Residues: CASSLRLAGPDTQYF.

At least ten counts were recorded for this clonotype. The chain has TRBV6-6 and TRBJ2-1, with TRBD2 identical over 7 bases. The J segment lost 6 bases and the V segment lost 3 bases, leaving 2 bases of the junction unmatched. Looked up from germline, CDR1 is MNHNY and CDR2 is SVGAGI (reference sequence). CDR3 length: 13 amino acids. CDR3 sequence: CASSYTGGNEQFF. CDR3 DNA: TGTGCCAGCAGTTATACGGGGGGCAATGAGCAGTTCTTC.

The J gene is TRBJ2-5, the V gene TRBV11-2; 9 positions match TRBD1. This CDR3 spans 15 amino acids. Trimming cost V 2 bases and J 5 bases; bases outside gene matches: 6. Looked up from germline, CDR1 is SGHAT and CDR2 is FQNNGV. The CDR3 protein is CASSLLGQGGETQYF. The CDR3 bases are TGTGCCAGCAGCTTACTGGGACAGGGAGGGGAGACCCAGTACTTC.

The V call is TRBV9, the J call TRBJ2-7, with D perhaps TRBD1 (7 bases). Trimming removed 0 bases at V and 2 bases at J, with 12 bases between. In germline, CDR1 is SGDLS, CDR2 YYNGEE. The CDR3 is 15 amino acids. CDR3 nucleotide sequence: TGTGCCAGCAGCGTAGCTCAGGGGGAGGCCTACGAGCAGTACTTC. Its translation: CASSVAQGEAYEQYF.

This clonotype has a handful of counts. The rearrangement joins TRBV6-1 to TRBJ2-4; D might be TRBD2 (6 bases). Germline V gene lookup returns CDR1 MNHNS and CDR2 SASEGT. The CDR3 sequence is 19 residues long. Trimming removed 6 bases from V and 0 bases from J, with 24 bases in between. The CDR3 nucleotides are TGTGCCAGCAGACAATTCCTACCCCTAGGAGCGGGAGCCAAAAACATTCAGTACTTC. Its translation is CASRQFLPLGAGAKNIQYF.

The chain recombines TRBV27 with TRBJ1-2, with TRBD1 as a possible D gene (5 bases). The germline V gene encodes CDR1 MNHEY and CDR2 SMNVEV (reference sequence). This CDR3 region has 14 residues. Trimming cost V 5 bases and J 6 bases, with 16 bases left between them. The CDR3 loop reads CASSLLGAQDGYTF. CDR3 bases: TGTGCCAGCAGTCTGTTAGGGGCACAAGATGGCTACACCTTC.